Described below is a single T cell receptor (beta chain) sequence and its context. Its cognate antigen is unknown. This entry is derived from a study of shared clonotypes between healthy human individuals. Across the whole study: The people who gave samples were two women and a few men aged 18 to 49. Donors had three CD4 naive, three CD4 memory, two CD8 naive and one CD8 memory plate apiece.

Study findings and constraints: Despite large depth, sorted-subset datasets appeared incompletely sequenced.

Libraries were prepared by immunoSEQ multiplex PCR; TCRdb keeps only in-frame clonotypes and omits some of them. The sample contains 800,000 or so clones, around 96% of which appear only once. This CDR3 region has 14 residues. Per the germline V gene, CDR1 is LGHNA and CDR2 is YNFKEQ. V lost 4 bases and J 5 bases, leaving 15 bases between the germline ends. The naive CD8 fraction comprised CD45RO-negative cells positively selected for CCR7 and excluded terminally differentiated effector memory CD45RA+ cells. The chain combines TRBV4-2 with TRBJ2-7; perhaps TRBD1 as D (6 bases). The sequence derives from a man aged 25-45 years in good health. Source material: naive CD8+ T cells sorted from blood. DNA of the CDR3: TGTGCCAGCAGCCTTACAGGGAGTAACGACGAGCAGTACTTC. Translating gives CASSLTGSNDEQYF.